This TCR beta chain was identified in a study of regulatory dendritic cells for organ transplantation. As for the study in general: On day 6, the dendritic cells were exposed to LPS. Study-level results: Memory CD8+ T cells were the most oligoclonal; naive cells were highly diverse.

Comment on this clone: Antigen specificity is unknown.

CDR1 and CDR2 from the germline V gene are SQVTM and ANQGSEA. Germline trimming cut 0 bases from V and 4 bases from J; bases unmatched to any gene: 5. CDR3 size: 15 residues. Sorted subsets were CFSE-labeled and cultured roughly five days with allogeneic dendritic cells. Naive CD45RA+ and memory CD45RO+ CD4+ or CD8+ T cells were FACS-sorted. Measured with immunoSEQ multiplex PCR; TCRdb has only the in-frame clones, and not every one. The sample includes about 12,000 clones, nearly 80% of them seen just once. This TCR derives from a human donor in good health. V and J are TRBV29-1 and TRBJ1-3; 8 bases are shared with TRBD1. The source material was naive CD8+ T cells from blood cultured with regulatory dendritic cells. Subset meaning: CD45RA+ naive T cells. The CDR3 loop reads CSVEDRTGSGNTIYF. In DNA form, the CDR3 reads TGCAGCGTTGAAGATAGGACAGGGTCAGGAAACACCATATATTTT.